This T cell receptor beta chain was recovered during a study of T cells in Graves' hyperthyroidism and ophthalmopathy. TCR beta CDR3 regions were amplified from RNA. The TCR CDR3 first-round RT-PCR relied on the HTBI primer set. TCRdb itself ran the multiplex PCR reads through MiXCR, one entry per CDR3 protein. Seen here are a few hundred thousand distinct CDR3 sequences, approximately 15% observed once, and the top ten hold around 3.3%. Study results and limitations: The model made its ophthalmopathy prediction, and onset followed a median around 6.5 months later. A model of 13 V-J pairs discriminated ophthalmopathy from stable hyperthyroidism.

CDR3 length: 12 amino acids. V lost 4 bases and J lost 1, with 7 bases in between. Per the germline V gene, CDR1 is SQVTM and CDR2 is ANQGSEA. Comment on this clonotype: The antigen remains undetermined.

Pregnant or lactating patients were excluded, as were those with uncontrolled infection or other autoimmune disease. Out of more than 8 ml of fresh peripheral blood came the PBMCs. Material: blood. This chain uses TRBV29-1 with TRBJ1-2; D is undetermined. The TCR sequence derives from a middle-aged woman with Graves' ophthalmopathy. The CDR3, as DNA: TGCAGCGTTGCCTCATTTAACTATGGCTACACCTTC. Amino acids: CSVASFNYGYTF.